The 27 T cell receptor beta chains below all came from one sample that was sequenced in a study of graft-versus-host responses after intestinal transplantation. Which antigens these TCRs recognize remains unknown. This table comes from immunoSEQ multiplex PCR, and its TCRdb copy is limited to in-frame clones, with some not included. The table includes tens of thousands of clones, 80% to 90% detected once. The starting material was unstimulated CD8+ T cells sorted from spleen or lymph node cells, obtained before intestinal transplant. The receptors shown here come from a human donor who received an intestinal transplant.

This chain connects TRBV5-4 to TRBJ2-7; 11 nucleotides agree with TRBD2. The V gene's germline CDR1 is SGHNT and CDR2 YYREEE (reference sequence). The CDR3 has 16 residues. Trimming removed 0 bases from V and 3 bases from J; junction bases left unmatched: 5. CDR3 residues: CASSLASGGLSYEQYF. The CDR3 DNA reads TGTGCCAGCAGCTTGGCTAGCGGGGGGTTAAGCTACGAGCAGTACTTC.

The genes are TRBV6-5 and TRBJ1-1; TRBD1 is a possible D gene (5 bases). This CDR3 contains 11 residues. Germline V CDR1 and CDR2: MNHEY, SVGAGI. V was pared by 2 bases and J by 11 bases, with 9 bases between. DNA for the CDR3: TGTGCCAGCAGTTACGGGGGGGAGGCTTTCTTT. Protein sequence: CASSYGGEAFF.

The J gene is TRBJ2-7, the V gene TRBV4-1, with D unresolved. Germline-derived CDR1 and CDR2 are MGHRA and YSYEKL. Trimming removed 1 base from V and 2 bases from J, with 12 bases in between. The CDR3 is made up of 15 amino acids. This CDR3 reads CASSQAVESAYEQYF. The CDR3 DNA reads TGCGCCAGCAGCCAAGCCGTAGAGTCCGCCTACGAGCAGTACTTC.

CDR3 loop: CASRRILLYNEQFF. The CDR3 DNA reads TGTGCCAGCAGACGCATACTACTCTACAATGAGCAGTTCTTC. The J gene is TRBJ2-1, the V gene TRBV28; the D is unclear. The CDR3 runs to 14 residues. Germline V CDR1 and CDR2: MDHEN, SYDVKM. Deletions cut 6 bases from V and 3 bases from J, with 12 bases between.

This clone was observed a handful of times. This CDR3 reads CASSFEVGGLDEQYF. CDR3 bases: TGCGCCAGCAGCTTTGAGGTGGGAGGGCTAGACGAGCAGTACTTC. V and J are TRBV5-1 and TRBJ2-7, with 7 bases matching TRBD2. This CDR3 contains 15 residues. The germline CDR1 and CDR2 sequences are SGHRS and YFSETQ. After removal of 2 bases from V and 5 bases from J, the junction contained 10 bases not matched to a gene.

This CDR3 is CATSRPLTWTSEVDTDTQYF. CDR3 DNA: TGTGCCACCAGCAGGCCCCTAACTTGGACTAGCGAGGTCGATACAGATACGCAGTATTTT. The rearrangement uses TRBV15 and TRBJ2-3; TRBD2 agrees at 9 bases. Germline-derived CDR1 and CDR2 are LNHNV and YYDKDF (reference sequence). Germline trimming cut 3 bases from V and 3 bases from J; bases unmatched to any gene: 19. The CDR3 spans 20 residues.

The rearrangement joins TRBV7-9 to TRBJ2-5; no clear D. Trimming removed 5 bases from V and 4 bases from J, with 14 bases in between. Germline CDR1 SEHNR, CDR2 FQNEAQ (reference sequence). The CDR3 contains 14 residues. The CDR3 reads CASSRGPTLETQYF. DNA for the CDR3: TGTGCCAGCAGCCGAGGTCCCACATTAGAGACCCAGTACTTC.

This chain links TRBV13 with TRBJ2-1; 7 bases match TRBD1. The CDR3 is 13 amino acids. Trimming cost V 4 bases and J 7 bases; bases outside gene matches: 4. The germline CDR1 and CDR2 sequences are PRHDT and FYEKMQ (reference sequence). The CDR3 region has the DNA TGTGCCAGCAGCTGGATGGACAGGAATGAGCAGTTCTTC. This codes for CASSWMDRNEQFF.

This chain uses TRBV5-4 with TRBJ1-2, with TRBD1 matching 7 bases. The CDR3 spans 14 residues. Unmatched junction bases numbered 4, after V lost 5 bases and J lost 0 bases. CDR1 SGHNT and CDR2 YYREEE come from the germline V gene (reference sequence). For the CDR3, the DNA is TGTGCCAGCAGTGAGACAGGGACTAACTATGGCTACACCTTC. Protein sequence: CASSETGTNYGYTF.

This clone appeared once. The rearrangement uses TRBV28 and TRBJ2-7, with D possibly TRBD1 on 5 matching bases. Trimming removed 5 bases from V and 7 bases from J, with 12 bases in between. Germline values: CDR1 MDHEN, CDR2 SYDVKM. CDR3 length: 12 residues. CDR3: CASSPDRREQYF. The DNA of the CDR3 is TGTGCCAGCAGTCCAGACAGAAGGGAGCAGTACTTC.

This clone was recorded only once. The chain joins TRBV5-4 to TRBJ2-1; D may be TRBD1 (6 bases). The CDR3 runs to 13 residues. Per germline, CDR1 SGHNT and CDR2 YYREEE (reference sequence). V was shortened by 0 bases and J by 9 bases, with 10 bases between the two germline ends. This chain's CDR3 is CASSLGTESEQFF. CDR3 nucleotide sequence: TGTGCCAGCAGCTTGGGGACAGAAAGTGAGCAGTTCTTC.

The chain combines TRBV7-2 with TRBJ2-1; no reliable D call. The CDR3 sequence is 13 residues long. From germline, CDR1 is SGHTA and CDR2 FQGNSA. Between the trimmed V and J ends, which lost 5 bases and 8 bases, there was a span of 13 bases. The CDR3 sequence: CASSQLSWHEQFF. CDR3 bases: TGTGCCAGCAGCCAACTATCTTGGCATGAGCAGTTCTTC.

The chain combines TRBV27 with TRBJ1-2; 9 nucleotides agree with TRBD1. The V segment lost 4 bases and the J segment 3 bases; nucleotides outside the gene matches: 15. CDR3 length: 18 residues. From germline, CDR1 is MNHEY and CDR2 SMNVEV (reference sequence). This chain's CDR3 is CASSSLTRGGDRDYGYTF. CDR3 DNA: TGTGCCAGCAGTTCTCTTACCAGAGGCGGGGACAGGGACTATGGCTACACCTTC.

In its sample, this clone was seen a few times. The genes are TRBV6-1 and TRBJ2-3; 7 positions match TRBD2. The CDR3 runs 14 residues. Per the germline V gene, CDR1 is MNHNS and CDR2 is SASEGT. V was pared by 5 bases and J by 2 bases, with 4 bases of the junction left unmatched. The DNA of the CDR3 is TGTGCCAGCAGTAGGACTAGAGTCACAGATACGCAGTATTTT. Translation gives CASSRTRVTDTQYF.

CDR3 loop: CASSESGMGEQFF. The CDR3 nucleotides read TGTGCCAGCAGCGAATCAGGTATGGGTGAGCAGTTCTTC. The V gene is TRBV6-6, the J gene TRBJ2-1; the D is unclear. Germline assignment: CDR1 MNHNY and CDR2 SVGAGI (reference sequence). CDR3 length equals 13 residues. V was trimmed by 6 bases and J by 9 bases, leaving 15 bases between them.

This chain uses TRBV9 with TRBJ1-3; no clear D. Between the trimmed V and J ends, which lost 4 bases and 9 bases, there was a span of 14 bases. This CDR3 comprises 13 residues. The germline CDR1 and CDR2 sequences are SGDLS and YYNGEE. In DNA form, the CDR3 reads TGTGCCAGCAGCCCGCGCCGGAGGGCCACCATATATTTT. The encoded protein is CASSPRRRATIYF. The variable domain in full, with the rest retrieved from reference TRBV9 and TRBJ1-3, is DSGVTQTPKHLITATGQRVTLRCSPRSGDLSVYWYQQSLDQGLQFLIQYYNGEERAKGNILERFSAQQFPDLHSELNLSSLELGDSALYFCASSPRRRATIYFGEGSWLTVV.

V gene TRBV2 combines with J gene TRBJ2-3; weak D call: TRBD1 (6 bases). Trimming removed 8 bases at V and 2 bases at J, with 11 bases between. Germline V lookup: CDR1 SNHLY, CDR2 FYNNEI. CDR3 length: 13 residues. CDR3 region: CASPRTVTDTQYF. CDR3 nucleotides: TGTGCCAGCCCCAGGACAGTCACAGATACGCAGTATTTT. The full variable domain, rest sourced from reference TRBV2 and TRBJ2-3, is EPEVTQTPSHQVTQMGQEVILRCVPISNHLYFYWYRQILGQKVEFLVSFYNNEISEKSEIFDDQFSVERPDGSNFTLKIRSTKLEDSAMYFCASPRTVTDTQYFGPGTRLTVL.

J is TRBJ1-2 and V is TRBV27, with a tentative D call TRBD1 (5 bases). Germline V gene lookup returns CDR1 MNHEY and CDR2 SMNVEV (reference sequence). Between the trimmed V and J ends, which lost 5 bases and 0 bases, there was a span of 13 bases. The CDR3 consists of 15 residues. The CDR3 reads CASSLGLPANYGYTF. CDR3 nucleotides: TGTGCCAGCAGTCTGGGACTCCCAGCTAACTATGGCTACACCTTC.

The V gene is TRBV19, the J gene TRBJ1-1; perhaps TRBD1 as D (6 bases). The CDR3 contains 14 residues. Germline CDR1 LNHDA, CDR2 SQIVND (reference sequence). V lost 10 bases and J lost 1, with 16 bases in between. The CDR3 here is CATLDVQGNTEAFF. CDR3 bases: TGTGCCACCCTCGACGTACAGGGGAACACTGAAGCTTTCTTT.

This rearrangement joins TRBV18 to TRBJ1-1; D call uncertain. Germline V gene sequence: CDR1 KGHSH, CDR2 LQKENI. CDR3 length: 14 amino acids. Trimming removed 4 bases at V and 2 bases at J, with 11 bases between. The DNA of the CDR3 is TGTGCCAGCTCACGGCGAGGCAGCAACACTGAAGCTTTCTTT. This codes for CASSRRGSNTEAFF. Supplemented by reference TRBV18 and TRBJ1-1, the full variable domain reads NAGVMQNPRHLVRRRGQEARLRCSPMKGHSHVYWYRQLPEEGLKFMVYLQKENIIDESGMPKERFSAEFPKEGPSILRIQQVVRGDSAAYFCASSRRGSNTEAFFGQGTRLTVV.

The chain recombines TRBV2 with TRBJ1-2; D may be TRBD1 (5 bases). CDR3 length: 12 residues. V was clipped by 5 bases and J by 8 bases, with 12 bases between them. CDR1 SNHLY and CDR2 FYNNEI come from the germline V gene. The CDR3 is CASSPGVVGYTF. As DNA, the CDR3 is TGTGCCAGCAGTCCGGGGGTGGTCGGCTACACCTTC.

The rearrangement joins TRBV5-5 to TRBJ2-7, with D maybe TRBD1 (5 bases). V was clipped by 0 bases and J by 2 bases, with 15 bases between them. This CDR3 is 16 amino acids long. CDR1 and CDR2 (germline): SGHKS, YYEKEE (reference sequence). For the CDR3, the DNA is TGTGCCAGCAGCTTGGCTTGGCAGGGTAAGCCCTACGAGCAGTACTTC. Translation: CASSLAWQGKPYEQYF.

The V and J genes are TRBV28 and TRBJ2-3, with TRBD1 identical over 8 bases. Looked up from germline, CDR1 is MDHEN and CDR2 is SYDVKM. The CDR3 is made up of 16 amino acids. V lost 7 bases and J lost 2; bases outside the gene matches: 11. Written as DNA, the CDR3 is TGTGCCAGCACCCTTCTGAGACAGGGGATCACAGATACGCAGTATTTT. Translation gives CASTLLRQGITDTQYF.

The V and J genes are TRBV29-1 and TRBJ2-1; TRBD2 agrees at 7 bases. This CDR3 region has 13 residues. Trimming cost V 4 bases and J 10 bases; bases outside gene matches: 10. Germline CDR1 reads SQVTM; CDR2 reads ANQGSEA. Here the CDR3 DNA reads TGCAGCGTTGTCCTGGGGAGGGTTCTAGAGCAGTTCTTC. Amino acid sequence: CSVVLGRVLEQFF.

The chain couples TRBV4-1 to TRBJ2-7, with TRBD1 as a possible D gene (6 bases). The germline CDR1 and CDR2 sequences are MGHRA and YSYEKL. The V end was cut by 1 base, the J end by 2 bases, with 18 bases between. The CDR3 consists of 17 residues. The chain's CDR3 is CASSQVFRGRGPYEQYF. The CDR3, as DNA: TGCGCCAGCAGCCAAGTGTTCCGGGGCAGGGGTCCCTACGAGCAGTACTTC.

This clone appeared once. The V and J genes are TRBV7-9 and TRBJ2-7; D is perhaps TRBD2 (6 bases). CDR3 length equals 15 residues. Trimming took off 5 bases at V and 7 bases at J, with 21 bases between the two ends. Looked up from germline, CDR1 is SEHNR and CDR2 is FQNEAQ (reference sequence). The CDR3 loop reads CASSPAGKGVGEQYF. As DNA, the CDR3 is TGTGCCAGCAGCCCCGCGGGGAAAGGGGTAGGGGAGCAGTACTTC.

This chain uses TRBV7-9 with TRBJ1-5, with a possible D match to TRBD1 (5 bases). V was cut by 5 bases and J by 7 bases, with 9 bases left in between. The CDR3 loop spans 12 amino acids. Germline CDR1 reads SEHNR; CDR2 reads FQNEAQ (reference sequence). CDR3 DNA sequence: TGTGCCAGCAGCCAGGGCCGGCAGCCCCAGCATTTT. Translated: CASSQGRQPQHF.